These 3 T cell receptor beta chains share one sample of origin, sequenced in a study of spatial heterogeneity in lung cancer. Time point reported: sample taken at primary tumor resection. From tumor, nontumor lung or frozen PBMC, whole RNA was taken unsorted for sequencing. MiXCR, applied by TCRdb to the 5' RACE reads, yields one record per CDR3 protein. In the table there are some 11,000 distinct CDR3 sequences, roughly 3.5% of which are singletons. Specimen: PBMCs, collected at surgery. All receptors come from a female donor with early-stage non-small cell lung cancer.

This clonotype was recorded many times. Being off target in a library aimed at alpha chains, this beta chain has a size of little meaning. This chain joins TRBV4-2 and TRBJ1-1; the D gene is possibly TRBD1 (5 bases). Germline CDR1 is LGHNA and CDR2 is YNFKEQ. Trimming took 2 bases from V and 1 from J, leaving 11 bases between them. The CDR3 has 15 amino acids. Here the CDR3 reads CASSQLGRRNTEAFF. Here the CDR3 DNA reads TGTGCCAGCAGCCAATTGGGACGGAGGAACACTGAAGCTTTCTTT.

Of note for this clonotype: This beta chain was picked up by a library intended for alpha chains and is off target, so its count carries little meaning. The J gene is TRBJ2-7, the V gene TRBV3-1, with D possibly being TRBD2 (7 bases). CDR3 length: 17 residues. V was pared by 3 bases and J by 2 bases, with 20 bases between. Germline CDR1 and CDR2: LGHDT and YNNKEL (reference sequence). The CDR3 DNA sequence: TGTGCCAGCAGCCATCCCTCGGGGGCGGGAGCGGCCTACGAGCAGTACTTC. It codes for CASSHPSGAGAAYEQYF.

This clonotype has a count of ten or more. With the library built for alpha chains, this beta chain is off target and its frequency is not meaningful. This sequence joins TRBV25-1 and TRBJ1-2, with 7 bases aligning to TRBD1. The CDR3 sequence is 13 residues long. V shed 8 bases, J shed 4 bases, and the junction held 7 bases outside the gene matches. Germline lookup yields CDR1 MGHDK and CDR2 SYGVNS. The CDR3 DNA follows: TGTGCCAGCCGGCCGGGACAGACCTATGGCTACACCTTC. Its translation is CASRPGQTYGYTF.